The 24 T cell receptor beta chains in this list originate from one sample, sequenced in a study of T cell responses to AZD1222 COVID-19 vaccine. The assay was immunoSEQ multiplex PCR, and TCRdb's table has in-frame clones only and misses some. This sample has 100,000 to 150,000 clones, with around 83% found just once. This material consisted of peripheral blood, taken 28 days after the second AZD1222 dose. These receptors were obtained from an adult who received the AZD1222 COVID-19 vaccine.

The rearrangement uses TRBV28 and TRBJ1-3; 7 bases agree with TRBD1. The germline gives CDR1 MDHEN, CDR2 SYDVKM. CDR3 size: 16 residues. After removal of 6 bases from V and 4 bases from J, the junction contained 12 bases not matched to a gene. As DNA, the CDR3 is TGTGCCAGCAGGGATTTGACAGGGTATCTGGGAAACACCATATATTTT. Protein: CASRDLTGYLGNTIYF.

This sequence joins TRBV7-2 and TRBJ2-7; D is possibly TRBD2 (5 bases). Germline V gene data show CDR1 as SGHTA and CDR2 as FQGNSA. The CDR3 runs to 15 residues. The V end was cut by 3 bases, the J end by 7 bases, with 19 bases between. The CDR3 DNA reads as TGTGCCAGCAGCTTTCAGCTAGGCTATCCGGGAGAGCAGTACTTC. Encoded protein: CASSFQLGYPGEQYF.

The CDR3 sequence: CASSLGNGLDTQYF. The CDR3 coding sequence is TGTGCCAGCAGCCTGGGGAACGGGTTGGATACGCAGTATTTT. V gene TRBV7-2 combines with J gene TRBJ2-3; D not resolved. V lost 5 bases and J 6 bases, leaving 15 bases between the germline ends. The CDR3 consists of 14 residues. Germline CDR1 is SGHTA and CDR2 is FQGNSA.

This chain uses TRBV7-2 with TRBJ1-5, with D unclear. Per the germline V gene, CDR1 is SGHTA and CDR2 is FQGNSA. The V and J ends lost 1 base and 4 bases respectively, with 8 bases between them. The CDR3 loop spans 14 amino acids. The DNA for the CDR3 is TGTGCCAGCAGCTTAGTTGTCGTTAATCAGCCCCAGCATTTT. This translates into CASSLVVVNQPQHF.

The J gene is TRBJ1-5, the V gene TRBV28, with TRBD1 as a possible D gene (5 bases). V lost 2 bases to trimming and J lost 7 bases, with 15 bases between them. Germline CDR1 reads MDHEN; CDR2 reads SYDVKM. The CDR3 runs 15 residues. The CDR3 DNA follows: TGTGCCAGCAGTTTAAGGCACCAGGGCGTCCAGCCCCAGCATTTT. It encodes CASSLRHQGVQPQHF. The full variable domain, rest sourced from reference TRBV28 and TRBJ1-5, is DVKVTQSSRYLVKRTGEKVFLECVQDMDHENMFWYRQDPGLGLRLIYFSYDVKMKEKGDIPEGYSVSREKKERFSLILESASTNQTSMYLCASSLRHQGVQPQHFGDGTRLSIL.

CDR3 DNA sequence: TGTGCCAGCAGATCGACAGGGGGCATCACTGAAGCTTTCTTT. Encoded protein: CASRSTGGITEAFF. The chain carries TRBV6-5 and TRBJ1-1; TRBD1 agrees at 10 bases. Germline CDR1 is MNHEY and CDR2 is SVGAGI. After removal of 6 bases from V and 4 bases from J, the junction contained 5 bases not matched to a gene. CDR3 length: 14 amino acids.

CDR3 in DNA: TGTGCCAGCAGCTTAGTCGGCAGGGGGCGAGGCAATCAGCCCCAGCATTTT. Its protein is CASSLVGRGRGNQPQHF. The rearrangement joins TRBV7-2 to TRBJ1-5, with 8 bases that match TRBD1. The ends lost 1 base at V and 2 bases at J; junction bases unmatched: 7. Germline assignment: CDR1 SGHTA and CDR2 FQGNSA. CDR3 size: 17 residues.

The rearrangement uses TRBV7-2 and TRBJ1-1, with D unresolved. V lost 1 base to trimming and J lost 11 bases, with 14 bases between them. Germline CDR1 is SGHTA and CDR2 is FQGNSA. The CDR3 spans 13 residues. The chain's CDR3 is CASSLETPRGAFF. The CDR3 nucleotides are TGTGCCAGCAGCTTAGAGACGCCGAGAGGGGCTTTCTTT.

This rearrangement joins TRBV6-2 or TRBV6-3 to TRBJ1-5; 8 bases match TRBD1. The CDR3 has 20 amino acids. The junction had 22 bases not matched to a gene; V was cut back by 4 bases and J by 5 bases. The germline gives CDR1 MNHEY, CDR2 SVGEGT. CDR3 nucleotides: TGTGCCAGCAGTTCTACAGGGACAGGAGGTCGAGGTAGGGGGTATCAGCCCCAGCATTTT. This sequence encodes CASSSTGTGGRGRGYQPQHF.

This chain joins TRBV14 and TRBJ2-1; 9 bases fit TRBD1. The CDR3 is 18 amino acids. The V gene's germline CDR1 is SGHDN and CDR2 FVKESK. After removal of 0 bases from V and 4 bases from J, the junction contained 10 bases not matched to a gene. Here the CDR3 DNA reads TGTGCCAGCAGCCAAGAAGGACCACGGGACAGGGTATACAATGAGCAGTTCTTC. Amino acids: CASSQEGPRDRVYNEQFF. The full variable domain, in which reference TRBV14 and TRBJ2-1 provide the parts outside the CDR3, is EAGVTQFPSHSVIEKGQTVTLRCDPISGHDNLYWYRRVMGKEIKFLLHFVKESKQDESGMPNNRFLAERTGGTYSTLKVQPAELEDSGVYFCASSQEGPRDRVYNEQFFGPGTRLTVL.

The gene calls are TRBV18 and TRBJ2-5; possibly TRBD1 or TRBD2 for D (5 bases each). V was clipped by 1 base and J by 5 bases, with 11 bases between them. This CDR3 is 14 amino acids long. The germline gives CDR1 KGHSH, CDR2 LQKENI. The CDR3 sequence is CASSPRRGWETQYF. CDR3 bases: TGTGCCAGCTCACCACGTCGGGGCTGGGAGACCCAGTACTTC. The full variable domain, rest sourced from reference TRBV18 and TRBJ2-5, is NAGVMQNPRHLVRRRGQEARLRCSPMKGHSHVYWYRQLPEEGLKFMVYLQKENIIDESGMPKERFSAEFPKEGPSILRIQQVVRGDSAAYFCASSPRRGWETQYFGPGTRLLVL.

The gene calls are TRBV10-2 and TRBJ1-3, with 8 bases identical to TRBD1. V was clipped by 8 bases and J by 2 bases; unmatched bases: 5. The CDR3 has 14 amino acids. Per germline, CDR1 WSHSY and CDR2 SAAADI. CDR3 DNA sequence: TGCGCCAGCGGCCTGGACAGGGCTGGAAACACCATATATTTT. It is translated as CASGLDRAGNTIYF.

This chain links TRBV5-1 with TRBJ1-6; TRBD1 aligns across 7 bases. The J segment lost 6 bases and the V segment lost 0 bases, leaving 0 bases of the junction unmatched. The germline gives CDR1 SGHRS, CDR2 YFSETQ. CDR3 length: 14 residues. CDR3 region: CASSLGDSNSPLHF. The CDR3 nucleotides read TGCGCCAGCAGCTTGGGGGACAGTAATTCACCCCTCCACTTT. The whole variable domain, remainder taken from reference TRBV5-1 and TRBJ1-6, is KAGVTQTPRYLIKTRGQQVTLSCSPISGHRSVSWYQQTPGQGLQFLFEYFSETQRNKGNFPGRFSGRQFSNSRSEMNVSTLELGDSALYLCASSLGDSNSPLHFGNGTRLTVT.

V usage is TRBV6-5 and J usage is TRBJ1-2; maybe TRBD1 (5 bases). CDR1 MNHEY and CDR2 SVGAGI come from the germline V gene. Trimming cost V 2 bases and J 6 bases, with 7 bases left between them. The CDR3 length is 12 residues. The CDR3 DNA reads TGTGCCAGCAGTTACGGGACTGATGGCTACACCTTC. Its translation: CASSYGTDGYTF.

The J gene is TRBJ1-6, the V gene TRBV7-8, with D possibly being TRBD1 (5 bases). V was trimmed by 3 bases and J by 0 bases, leaving 12 bases between them. The V gene's germline CDR1 is SGHVS and CDR2 FQNEAQ. This CDR3 has 17 residues. The CDR3 region has the DNA TGTGCCAGCAGCTTCTCGAGAGACAGCTCCTATAATTCACCCCTCCACTTT. The encoded protein is CASSFSRDSSYNSPLHF.

The V and J genes are TRBV7-9 and TRBJ2-1; TRBD1 is a possible D gene (6 bases). Trimming took off 2 bases at V and 7 bases at J, with 12 bases between the two ends. The CDR3 covers 14 residues. Germline V gives CDR1 SEHNR, CDR2 FQNEAQ (reference sequence). CDR3 residues: CASSLFQGQNEQFF. CDR3 nucleotide sequence: TGTGCCAGCAGCTTATTTCAGGGGCAGAATGAGCAGTTCTTC.

This chain connects TRBV19 to TRBJ2-2, with TRBD1 identical over 7 bases. CDR1 is LNHDA and CDR2 is SQIVND in the germline V gene (reference sequence). V lost 8 bases, J lost 8 bases, and 11 bases stayed unmatched. The CDR3 runs 14 residues. The CDR3 is CASLATGEAGELFF. Here the CDR3 DNA reads TGTGCCAGTCTCGCCACAGGGGAAGCGGGGGAGCTGTTTTTT.

The chain joins TRBV28 to TRBJ2-7; D may be TRBD1 (6 bases). CDR3 length: 15 amino acids. Trimming shortened V by 3 bases and J by 0 bases, and 12 bases separated the two germline ends. CDR1 is MDHEN, CDR2 SYDVKM, per germline. Here the CDR3 DNA reads TGTGCCAGCAGTTTCCCAGGGGCTAGCTCCTACGAGCAGTACTTC. Protein: CASSFPGASSYEQYF.

The chain couples TRBV28 to TRBJ1-6; unclear D gene. CDR1 is MDHEN and CDR2 is SYDVKM in the germline V gene. This CDR3 has 16 amino acids. The V end was cut by 4 bases, the J end by 0 bases, with 10 bases between. CDR3 nucleotide sequence: TGTGCCAGCAGTTCCTATCGCAGCTCCTATAATTCACCCCTCCACTTT. Residues: CASSSYRSSYNSPLHF.

This clone was counted once. This chain connects TRBV2 to TRBJ1-6; D remains unclear. This CDR3 spans 14 amino acids. Trimming removed 8 bases from V and 2 bases from J, with 10 bases in between. Germline-derived CDR1 and CDR2 are SNHLY and FYNNEI. The CDR3 loop is CASCTGTYNSPLHF. The CDR3 DNA sequence: TGTGCCAGCTGCACCGGGACCTATAATTCACCCCTCCACTTT. Complete variable domain (other parts from reference TRBV2 and TRBJ1-6): EPEVTQTPSHQVTQMGQEVILRCVPISNHLYFYWYRQILGQKVEFLVSFYNNEISEKSEIFDDQFSVERPDGSNFTLKIRSTKLEDSAMYFCASCTGTYNSPLHFGNGTRLTVT.

V gene TRBV5-6 combines with J gene TRBJ2-6; the D call may be TRBD1 or TRBD2 (5 bases each). CDR3 size: 15 residues. The V end was cut by 4 bases, the J end by 1 base, with 9 bases between. The V gene's germline CDR1 is SGHDT and CDR2 YYEEEE. The CDR3 nucleotides read TGTGCCAGCAGCCTGGGGGTATCTGGGGCCAACGTCCTGACTTTC. As protein: CASSLGVSGANVLTF.

The rearrangement joins TRBV9 to TRBJ2-3; 8 bases match TRBD2. This CDR3 region has 15 residues. Looked up from germline, CDR1 is SGDLS and CDR2 is YYNGEE. V lost 2 bases, J lost 5 bases, and 7 bases stayed unmatched. CDR3 in DNA: TGTGCCAGCAGCGTGAGCGAGCGGGGGCGAGATACGCAGTATTTT. As protein: CASSVSERGRDTQYF. Variable domain in full (rest from reference TRBV9 and TRBJ2-3): DSGVTQTPKHLITATGQRVTLRCSPRSGDLSVYWYQQSLDQGLQFLIQYYNGEERAKGNILERFSAQQFPDLHSELNLSSLELGDSALYFCASSVSERGRDTQYFGPGTRLTVL.

This clone has only a few counts. The CDR3 DNA reads TGTGCCAGCAGCTTCCTGGGGGCACAGACCATTAGCTATGGCTACACCTTC. This sequence encodes CASSFLGAQTISYGYTF. The J gene is TRBJ1-2, the V gene TRBV5-6; a weak D match, TRBD1 (6 bases). CDR1 and CDR2 from the germline V gene are SGHDT and YYEEEE. V lost 2 bases to trimming and J lost 4 bases, with 21 bases between them. The CDR3 is 17 residues long.

The V call is TRBV7-2, the J call TRBJ2-6; 8 bases fit TRBD1. This CDR3 has 19 amino acids. The germline CDR1 and CDR2 sequences are SGHTA and FQGNSA. J was trimmed by 0 bases and V by 3 bases; bases with no gene match: 10. DNA of the CDR3: TGTGCCAGCAGCTTGGAGCCGGGACAGGTCAACTCTGGGGCCAACGTCCTGACTTTC. Protein sequence: CASSLEPGQVNSGANVLTF.